These T cell receptor beta chains were read from a single sample in a study of chemoradiotherapy in HPV16-positive cancers. The assay was immunoSEQ multiplex PCR, and TCRdb's table has in-frame clones only and misses some. Of around 24,000 clones detected, less than 90% appear once; the ten largest clones hold more than 3.5%. Material: blood, obtained from a patient who underwent chemoradiotherapy. The receptor set was obtained from a human donor with HPV-associated anogenital cancer. Both conserved end residues are part of each CDR3. The D gene is left open where the match is weak. Clone size is shown for a subset of rows, as once, few, many or a class of expanded clone.

J,size,D,V,CDR3,DNA
TRBJ2-7,NA,NA,TRBV7-9,CASSPGTGSYEQYF,TGTGCCAGCAGTCCCGGGACGGGCTCCTACGAGCAGTACTTC
TRBJ1-2,NA,TRBD1,TRBV27,CASSPLPGQNYGYTF,TGTGCCAGCAGTCCCCTCCCGGGACAGAACTATGGCTACACCTTC
TRBJ2-3,few,TRBD2,TRBV7-9,CASSFPIRLAGGKDTQYF,TGTGCCAGCAGCTTCCCAATTCGACTAGCGGGGGGTAAAGATACGCAGTATTTT
TRBJ2-7,NA,NA,TRBV5-1,CASSSGGAEGYEQYF,TGCGCCAGCAGCTCCGGGGGCGCGGAGGGCTACGAGCAGTACTTC
TRBJ2-5,once,NA,TRBV10-2,CASSEWQGDKETQYF,TGCGCCAGCAGTGAGTGGCAGGGCGATAAAGAGACCCAGTACTTC
TRBJ2-1,NA,NA,TRBV21-1,CASSKPKGAGGILEQFF,TGTGCCAGCAGCAAACCTAAAGGAGCGGGAGGGATCTTGGAGCAGTTCTTC
TRBJ2-1,NA,TRBD2,TRBV7-3,CASSLFGGRANEQFF,TGTGCCAGCAGCTTGTTTGGCGGGAGGGCCAATGAGCAGTTCTTC
TRBJ1-2,NA,NA,TRBV5-6,CASSSAGSRYYGYTF,TGTGCCAGCAGCTCGGCAGGCTCAAGGTACTATGGCTACACCTTC
TRBJ2-7,NA,NA,TRBV7-9,CASSPSGGSYEQYF,TGTGCCAGCAGCCCATCAGGAGGGTCCTACGAGCAGTACTTC
TRBJ1-3,NA,TRBD1,TRBV7-2,CASRVTGVGGNTIYF,TGTGCCAGCAGGGTGACAGGGGTGGGTGGAAACACCATATATTTT
TRBJ2-3,NA,NA,TRBV5-4,CASSLRLGGTDTQYF,TGTGCCAGCAGCCTTCGACTAGGGGGCACAGATACGCAGTATTTT
TRBJ1-4,NA,NA,TRBV5-4,CASSWMTATNEKLFF,TGTGCCAGCAGCTGGATGACCGCAACTAATGAAAAACTGTTTTTT
TRBJ2-2,NA,TRBD2,TRBV2,CASNRGSPGELFF,TGTGCCAGCAATCGCGGGAGCCCCGGGGAGCTGTTTTTT
TRBJ2-5,NA,TRBD2,TRBV4-3,CASSPQVKAGEATQYF,TGCGCCAGCAGCCCTCAGGTCAAAGCGGGAGAAGCGACCCAGTACTTC
TRBJ2-7,NA,NA,TRBV5-1,CASSLMGNYEQYF,TGCGCCAGCAGCTTAATGGGGAACTACGAGCAGTACTTC
TRBJ1-2,NA,TRBD1,TRBV7-2,CASSLGRTGGSGYTF,TGTGCCAGCAGCTTAGGGAGGACAGGGGGCAGTGGCTACACCTTC
TRBJ1-5,once,NA,TRBV6-5,CASSYSKGQPQHF,TGTGCCAGCAGTTACTCGAAAGGGCAGCCCCAGCATTTT
TRBJ2-1,NA,NA,TRBV6-5,CASTRDNEQFF,TGTGCCAGCACTCGGGACAATGAGCAGTTCTTC
TRBJ1-4,NA,TRBD1,TRBV9,CASSVLTGQANEKLFF,TGTGCCAGCAGCGTCCTGACGGGACAGGCTAATGAAAAACTGTTTTTT
TRBJ1-2,NA,TRBD1,TRBV14,CASSPRTGAEANYGYTF,TGTGCCAGCAGCCCCCGGACAGGGGCGGAAGCTAACTATGGCTACACCTTC
TRBJ2-6,NA,NA,TRBV6-5,CASSRSGANVLTF,TGTGCCAGCAGTCGCTCTGGGGCCAACGTCCTGACTTTC
TRBJ2-1,NA,NA,TRBV7-6,CASSWGQLNEQFF,TGTGCCAGCAGCTGGGGGCAACTCAATGAGCAGTTCTTC
TRBJ2-1,NA,TRBD2,TRBV5-1,CASRGGSAGEQFF,TGCGCCAGCAGGGGCGGGAGTGCCGGTGAGCAGTTCTTC
TRBJ1-1,NA,TRBD1,TRBV7-8,CASSTRDRDTEAFF,TGTGCCAGCAGCACGAGGGACAGGGACACTGAAGCTTTCTTT
TRBJ2-7,few,TRBD1,TRBV7-2,CASSSLTGGGEQYF,TGTGCCAGCAGCTCATTAACAGGGGGCGGCGAGCAGTACTTC
TRBJ2-4,NA,NA,TRBV29-1,CSVEDGGRVKNIQYF,TGCAGCGTTGAGGATGGGGGGCGCGTCAAAAACATTCAGTACTTC
TRBJ1-5,few,NA,TRBV5-3,CARSLGGSSNQPQHF,TGTGCCAGAAGCTTGGGGGGGAGTAGCAATCAGCCCCAGCATTTT
TRBJ2-3,NA,NA,TRBV9,CASSVAPEGTDTQYF,TGTGCCAGCAGCGTAGCCCCCGAGGGGACAGATACGCAGTATTTT
TRBJ2-3,NA,NA,TRBV6-4,CASSDGATADTQYF,TGTGCCAGCAGTGACGGGGCCACGGCAGATACGCAGTATTTT
TRBJ1-2,NA,TRBD1,TRBV5-1,CASSLLPGAGTGEGYTF,TGCGCCAGCAGCTTGCTACCTGGGGCTGGGACAGGGGAAGGCTACACCTTC
TRBJ1-2,NA,TRBD1,TRBV6-5,CASSQSDRAVRTF,TGTGCCAGCAGTCAATCCGACAGGGCGGTACGCACCTTC
TRBJ2-2,once,NA,TRBV9,CASSGNTGELFF,TGTGCCAGCAGCGGGAACACCGGGGAGCTGTTTTTT
TRBJ2-1,NA,NA,TRBV4-2,CASSSREKTSPEQFF,TGTGCCAGCAGCTCGCGCGAGAAAACTAGCCCGGAGCAGTTCTTC
TRBJ2-2,NA,NA,TRBV6-5,CASSYSLQTTTGELFF,TGTGCCAGCAGTTATTCGTTACAGACTACCACCGGGGAGCTGTTTTTT
TRBJ2-3,NA,NA,TRBV19,CASRTEVSTDTQYF,TGTGCCAGTAGGACTGAGGTTAGCACAGATACGCAGTATTTT
TRBJ2-1,NA,TRBD2,TRBV9,CVSSTTGTNYNEQFF,TGTGTCAGCAGCACTACCGGGACTAACTACAATGAGCAGTTCTTC
TRBJ1-5,few,NA,TRBV7-7,CASSLGRGPGPQHF,TGTGCCAGCAGCTTAGGACGGGGCCCGGGGCCCCAGCATTTT
TRBJ2-4,NA,TRBD1,TRBV7-2,CASSSDRGINIQYF,TGTGCCAGCAGCTCCGACAGGGGGATAAACATTCAGTACTTC
TRBJ2-2,NA,NA,TRBV10-3,CALGVGTRNTGELFF,TGTGCCTTAGGGGTCGGGACAAGGAACACCGGGGAGCTGTTTTTT
TRBJ1-4,NA,TRBD1,TRBV27,CASSPITETGMREKLFF,TGTGCCAGCAGCCCCATAACTGAGACAGGGATGCGAGAAAAACTGTTTTTT
TRBJ1-1,NA,NA,TRBV5-1,CASSLGWQAVNTEAFF,TGCGCCAGCAGCTTGGGTTGGCAGGCGGTAAACACTGAAGCTTTCTTT
TRBJ2-5,NA,TRBD2,TRBV6-1,CASSVSGVLVQETQYF,TGTGCCAGCAGTGTTAGCGGGGTATTGGTCCAAGAGACCCAGTACTTC
TRBJ2-7,NA,NA,TRBV5-4,CASSIDRVYEQYF,TGTGCCAGCAGCATAGACAGAGTTTACGAGCAGTACTTC